These T cell receptor beta chains were read from a single sample in a study of blood T cells in healthy people across ages. A single record per CDR3 protein comes from TCRdb applying MiXCR to the 5' RACE reads. Among some 1,000,000 distinct CDR3 sequences, under 30% were seen once, and the ten largest hold 0.75%. The same sample was also studied in work on T cells of mothers and their children.

Sequenced: blood. Receptor source: a girl aged 2 to 9 in good health. Each CDR3 is given with its conserved first and last residue. D genes are given only for firm matches. Only part of the rows carry a size: once, few, many, or a class if the clone is expanded.

V,J,size,D,DNA,CDR3
TRBV7-2,TRBJ2-1,few,.,TGTGCCAGCAGCTTAGAGGCGCTAGGTCAGTTCTTC,CASSLEALGQFF
TRBV29-1,TRBJ2-2,few,.,TGCAGCGTTCTCGAGGGTCGTGACACCGGGGAGCTGTTTTTT,CSVLEGRDTGELFF
TRBV7-3,TRBJ2-5,.,.,TGTGCCAGCAGCTTAACTGCGGATCAAGAGACCCAGTACTTC,CASSLTADQETQYF
TRBV10-3,TRBJ2-2,.,TRBD1,TGTGCCATCAGTCCAACAGGGGCCGCGAACACCGGGGAGCTGTTTTTT,CAISPTGAANTGELFF
TRBV7-9,TRBJ2-1,.,.,TGTGCCAGCAGCCTCGCTGGTGGGGGCATTTACAATGAGCAGTTCTTC,CASSLAGGGIYNEQFF
TRBV20-1,TRBJ2-1,.,.,TGCAGTGCTAGAAGGGACATGGAGCTGCCCAGCTCCTACAATGAGCAGTTCTTC,CSARRDMELPSSYNEQFF
TRBV15,TRBJ2-1,few,TRBD1,TGTGCCGCCAGCAGAATCAGGGGGAGCGAGCAGTTCTTC,CAASRIRGSEQFF
TRBV11-3,TRBJ2-1,few,TRBD2,TGTGCCAGCAGCTCCCCCAGACTAGCGGTAACCTCCTCCTACAATGAGCAGTTCTTC,CASSSPRLAVTSSYNEQFF
TRBV4-1,TRBJ1-1,once,.,TGCGCCAGCAGCCAAGGTCCCTGGAACACTGAAGCTTTCTTT,CASSQGPWNTEAFF
TRBV28,TRBJ2-5,.,.,TGTGCCAGCAGTTACGGGGGCTTGAAGACCCAGTACTTC,CASSYGGLKTQYF
TRBV5-4,TRBJ2-1,few,.,TGTGCCAGCAGCTTGGAACTAGGCGGATTCAATGAGCAGTTCTTC,CASSLELGGFNEQFF
TRBV19,TRBJ2-5,.,.,TGTGCCAGTAGCGATACGTCGGTTGGGGGACCCCTTATTACCCAGTACTTC,CASSDTSVGGPLITQYF
TRBV20-1,TRBJ2-7,few,TRBD2,TGCAGTGCGTCCGGGACTAGGCTTTACGAGCAGTACTTC,CSASGTRLYEQYF
TRBV6-5,TRBJ2-3,few,TRBD2,TGTGCCAGCAGTTACCCGGATGGCGGGGGGGGCACAGATACGCAGTATTTT,CASSYPDGGGGTDTQYF
TRBV20-1,TRBJ2-4,.,.,TGCAGTGCTAGAGTCCCCTCCCTTCTTGGCAAAAACATTCAGTACTTC,CSARVPSLLGKNIQYF
TRBV6-2/TRBV6-3,TRBJ2-1,.,TRBD2,TGTGCCAGCAGTCACAGCGGGGGGAATGAGCAGTTCTTC,CASSHSGGNEQFF